Only a few counts were recorded for the clone carrying this TCR beta chain. Its target is not known. The data belong to a study of cytomegalovirus exposure and HLA in healthy donors. CDR1 is SGHAT, CDR2 FQNNGV, per germline. This CDR3 is built from 14 residues. V dropped 5 bases and J dropped 2; count of bases not matched to a gene: 6. General study results and limits: In the analysis, some V segments, TRBV6-2 and TRBV6-3 included, were excluded as indistinguishable. The Asian-associated ancestry cluster reportedly had fewer N-insertions than the approximately 650-donor mean in a later analysis.

Vbeta (60) and Jbeta (13) primers were used in the PCR. Assay used: immunoSEQ multiplex PCR; TCRdb lists only in-frame clones, some missing. The sample has more than 45,000 clones; over 60% are singletons. This TCR came from a woman aged 40 to 50 in good health and CMV-seropositive. Sequenced material: PBMCs. The chain carries TRBV11-2 and TRBJ2-7, with 7 bases lining up with TRBD1. This CDR3 is CASSPFQGAYEQYF. The CDR3 DNA reads as TGTGCCAGCAGCCCATTTCAGGGGGCCTACGAGCAGTACTTC. Looking up the rest from reference TRBV11-2 and TRBJ2-7 gives the full variable domain: EAGVAQSPRYKIIEKRQSVAFWCNPISGHATLYWYQQILGQGPKLLIQFQNNGVVDDSQLPKDRFSAERLKGVDSTLKIQPAKLEDSAVYLCASSPFQGAYEQYFGPGTRLTVT.